This entry describes one TCR beta chain. Its cognate antigen is unknown. Assay used: immunoSEQ multiplex PCR; TCRdb lists only in-frame clones, some missing. This table has 90,000 or so clones, about 90% appearing once. The data were taken from a study of PD-L1 blockade in urothelial cancer. At the level of the study: About 90% of the roughly 29 patients comprised males who had bladder-origin urothelial cancer. Study findings and constraints: Having blood TCR clonality under the median before treatment predicted better survival.

The CDR3 contains 15 residues. Sample time point: pretreatment peripheral blood. Samples were collected from each patient before treatment and during treatment. Each patient gave between 1 and 8 of them in total. This receptor was taken from a man between 60 and 70 years old with urothelial cancer. V is TRBV21-1 and J is TRBJ1-5; TRBD1, the table's D call, lacks a check against the DNA. TRBV21-1 is given as a pseudogene. This sample comprised PBMCs, obtained around atezolizumab (anti-PD-L1) treatment. CDR3 region: CASSKYQGRNQPQHF. CDR3 in DNA: TGTGCCAGCAGCAAATATCAGGGTCGGAATCAGCCCCAGCATTTT.